This record concerns one T cell receptor (beta chain) sequence. What this receptor recognizes is not known. Lacking the conserved final phenylalanine or tryptophan, this CDR3 likely reflects a read error. The data were taken from a study of glioma-infiltrating T cells (dated by TCRdb to about 2016). Context from the whole study: TCR alpha- and beta-chain repertoires were sequenced from glioma tissue, non-neoplastic brain tissue and matched peripheral blood mononuclear cells. To measure divergence between tissue and blood T-cell populations, each tissue-infiltrating repertoire was compared with the peripheral blood repertoire of the same patient. The paired cohort was made up of three low-grade glioma patients, about 8 primary glioblastoma patients and three non-glioma patients who contributed non-neoplastic brain tissue. Broader findings and caveats from the paper: VJ-independent divergence between tissue and blood was lower than expected in non-neoplastic patients but higher than expected in all gliomas, particularly low-grade gliomas. Very few CDR3 sequences were found to be shared between tissue and blood, and this scarcity was attributed to high CDR3 diversity and limited sampling. Group comparisons were based on small numbers of patients: three non-neoplastic, three low-grade glioma and about eight glioblastoma patients.

The iRepertoire nested amplicon-rescue multiplex PCR (arm-PCR) platform was used to amplify TCR alpha and beta CDR3 regions from RNA. The input for one-step reverse transcription and amplification was 100-400 ng of tissue mRNA or PBMC total RNA. Following bead purification, Illumina adapters were added by a secondary multiplex PCR, and libraries between 200 and 400 bp were gel-purified. Internal 6-nucleotide barcodes were carried by the libraries and were used for demultiplexing. Sequencing of libraries was performed on an Illumina MiSeq with 2x220 or 2x250 nucleotide paired-end reads. Turning to the authors' computational methods: Paired reads were merged with FLASH 1.2.11 and aligned to the GRCh37 human genome with BWA-MEM before extracting TRA and TRB reads. For V and J assignment, an IMGT-derived reference of cassette sequences and CDR3 motifs that included pseudogenes was used. Reads were translated in three frames, and productive CDR3s were defined as those with a C...FGXG motif and no stop codons. Clonotypes were defined as unique combinations of V-J cassette pair and CDR3 amino acid sequence. Filtering of reads was based on Hamming distance, with the threshold set by the sequence error rate of each sample in mapped regions. TCRdb applied fastp at Q25 and MiXCR to the public reads, then kept only in-frame beta chains. Each CDR3 protein appears once, grouped with its most common genes and DNA. These V and J calls originate from TCRdb's pipeline instead of the authors' own analysis. The sample profile shows about 110,000 distinct CDR3 sequences; 25% to 30% of them were found once. Of the sample, roughly a third is held by the ten largest clones.

The CDR3 adds up to 15 amino acids, both ends counted. Of all the DNA, just the CDR3 is kept, 45 bases in frame from base 1. Via the germline V gene, CDR1 is MNHNS and CDR2 SASEGT. Deletion took 10 bases off V and 1 base off J, with a span of 20 bases between the germline ends. Specimen: glioma tissue, nonneoplastic brain tissue, or PBMCs (not recorded which). The sequence is built from TRBV6-1 and TRBJ2-7; TRBD2 is perhaps the D gene, given 6 matching bases. The origin of this receptor is a human donor with low-grade glioma or glioblastoma, undergoing nonglioma brain surgery, or in good health (not recorded which). CDR3 sequence: CATLSPGERSYEQYL. The nucleotide sequence reads as follows: TGTGCCACCCTTAGCCCGGGAGAACGTTCCTACGAGCAGTACCTC.